The clone carrying this T cell receptor beta chain appeared once. No antigen is known for it. The data were taken from a study of siplizumab effects on memory and regulatory T cells. The study, taken as a whole, reports: Under siplizumab, alloreactive sequences traced to unstimulated CD4+ memory cells were significantly reduced. It seemed that naive T cells were more diverse than memory cells and were major contributors to the alloresponse.

The method was immunoSEQ multiplex PCR; TCRdb's version includes in-frame clones alone and lacks a portion of them. The sample carries 70,000 or so clones, about 90% recorded once. Trimming removed 3 bases from V and 2 bases from J; junction bases left unmatched: 10. Germline assignment: CDR1 KGHSH and CDR2 LQKENI. This CDR3 has 16 amino acids. Sequences were obtained from Tregs sorted from blood. V usage is TRBV18 and J usage is TRBJ2-7, with 7 bases identical to TRBD1. The sequence derives from a human donor in good health. CDR3 sequence reads: CASSPGPGQLTYEQYF. CDR3 coding DNA: TGTGCCAGCTCACCGGGTCCGGGACAGCTTACCTACGAGCAGTACTTC.